In this sample, the clone carrying this TCR beta chain turned up many times. The target antigen is unknown. These data are taken from a study of molecular identifiers for immune sequencing clone quantification. Study background: Replicate runs used RNA from approximately 20,000 or 100,000 naive CD8 cells, which was split five ways into aliquots, and four of those aliquots were then sequenced. Study findings and constraints: Beyond 20 RNA copies, clones held over 97% of effector molecules, compared with under 1% in naive cells.

The authors gated naive CD8 T cells as CD8+CD4-CCR7+CD45RA+ for sorting. This CDR3 contains 14 residues. Germline V gene data show CDR1 as SGHTA and CDR2 as FQGNSA. Deletions cut 4 bases from V and 2 bases from J, with 12 bases between. Library preparation followed earlier protocols using designated TCR primers. TCRdb re-derived calls from the PCR reads in MiXCR, one entry per CDR3 protein. Here the sample spans 550,000 to 750,000 distinct CDR3 sequences, just under 20% being singletons. The sequence derives from a human donor in good health. Some libraries in this study had Jurkat cell RNA spiked in. V is TRBV7-2 and J is TRBJ2-7; D assignment may be TRBD1 or TRBD2 (5 bases each). Sequencing was performed on naive CD8+ T cells from blood, with Jurkat cell RNA spiked in. Subset here: FACS-sorted CD8+CD4-CCR7+CD45RA+ naive T cells. CDR3: CASSSVGRPYEQYF. In nucleotides, the CDR3 is TGTGCCAGCAGCTCAGTGGGACGGCCCTACGAGCAGTACTTC.